This TCR beta chain emerged from a study of early T cells in non-severe SARS-CoV-2 infection. Unique molecular identifiers tagged individual cDNA molecules. TCRdb re-called the 5' RACE reads through MiXCR, storing one row per CDR3 protein. The sample gives just over 65,000 distinct CDR3 sequences, roughly 13% of which show up once; roughly 8.3% is in the top ten. This CDR3 has 14 residues. Deletions cut 5 bases from V and 8 bases from J, with 13 bases between. The V gene's germline CDR1 is SGHTA and CDR2 FQGNSA. Only a few counts were recorded for this clonotype. Its cognate antigen is unknown. General observations from the study: Lookups in VDJdb leaned toward anti-spike CD8 responses and missed private and CD4 specificities.

Sequenced: whole blood. The chain joins TRBV7-2 to TRBJ1-6, with TRBD1 as a possible D gene (5 bases). This receptor was taken from an adult who was a healthcare worker with PCR-confirmed SARS-CoV-2 infection or an uninfected control (not recorded which). CDR3 coding DNA: TGTGCCAGCAGCCCACGACAGACTGATTCACCCCTCCACTTT. This codes for CASSPRQTDSPLHF.